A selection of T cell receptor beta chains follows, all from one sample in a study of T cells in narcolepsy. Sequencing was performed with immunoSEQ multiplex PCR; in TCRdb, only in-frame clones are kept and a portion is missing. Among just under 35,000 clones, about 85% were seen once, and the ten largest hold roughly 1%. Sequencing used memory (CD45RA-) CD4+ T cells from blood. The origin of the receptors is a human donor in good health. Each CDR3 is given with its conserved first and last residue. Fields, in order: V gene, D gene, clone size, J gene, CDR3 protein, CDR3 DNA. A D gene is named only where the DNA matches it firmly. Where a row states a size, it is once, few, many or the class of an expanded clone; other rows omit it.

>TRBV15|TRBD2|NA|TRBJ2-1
CATLRGLAIGVHNEQFF
TGTGCCACCTTAAGGGGACTAGCGATTGGGGTACACAATGAGCAGTTCTTC
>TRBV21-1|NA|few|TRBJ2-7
CASSSRDSSYEQYF
TGTGCCAGCAGCTCCCGGGACAGTTCCTACGAGCAGTACTTC
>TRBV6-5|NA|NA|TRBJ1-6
CASSYRGTPLHF
TGTGCCAGCAGTTACAGGGGAACACCCCTCCACTTT
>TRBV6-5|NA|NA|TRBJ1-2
CASSYSVPGHGYTF
TGTGCCAGCAGTTACAGTGTGCCCGGGCATGGCTACACCTTC
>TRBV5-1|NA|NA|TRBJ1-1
CASSLGQDVGEAFF
TGCGCCAGCAGCTTGGGACAGGACGTAGGAGAAGCTTTCTTT
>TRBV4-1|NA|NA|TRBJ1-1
CASSPMGRLDTEAFF
TGCGCCAGCAGCCCCATGGGTCGTTTGGACACTGAAGCTTTCTTT
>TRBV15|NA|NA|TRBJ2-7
CATSREPGAASYEQYF
TGTGCCACCAGCAGAGAACCGGGAGCCGCCTCCTACGAGCAGTACTTC
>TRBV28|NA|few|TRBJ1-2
CASSLGGGTYGYTF
TGTGCCAGCAGTTTAGGAGGGGGGACCTATGGCTACACCTTC
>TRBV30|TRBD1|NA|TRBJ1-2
CAWSVTRQGVGYTF
TGTGCCTGGAGTGTAACCCGACAGGGGGTTGGCTACACCTTC
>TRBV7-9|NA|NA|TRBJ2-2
CASSLEVSTGELFF
TGTGCCAGCAGCTTAGAAGTGAGCACCGGGGAGCTGTTTTTT
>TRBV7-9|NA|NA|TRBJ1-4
CASSLAALEGRGNEKLFF
TGTGCCAGCAGCTTAGCCGCCCTGGAGGGTCGGGGTAATGAAAAACTGTTTTTT
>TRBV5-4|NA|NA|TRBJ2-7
CASKLEPRIGEQYF
TGTGCCAGCAAACTAGAGCCACGAATTGGGGAGCAGTACTTC
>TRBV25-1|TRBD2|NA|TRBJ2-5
CASSETSGKETQYF
TGTGCCAGCAGTGAAACTAGCGGGAAAGAGACCCAGTACTTC
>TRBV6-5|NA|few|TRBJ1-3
CASGPRRPSGNTIYF
TGTGCCAGCGGGCCCAGGAGACCCTCTGGAAACACCATATATTTT
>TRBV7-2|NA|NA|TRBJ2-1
CASSLTVNEQFF
TGTGCCAGCAGCTTAACGGTTAATGAGCAGTTCTTC
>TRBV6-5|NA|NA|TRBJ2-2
CASSYNPIMAGELFF
TGTGCCAGCAGTTACAACCCCATAATGGCCGGGGAGCTGTTTTTT
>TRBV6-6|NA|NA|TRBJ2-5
CASSQGRETQYF
TGTGCCAGCAGTCAGGGGAGGGAGACCCAGTACTTC
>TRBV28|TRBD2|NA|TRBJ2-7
CASSSPRTSEYYEQYF
TGTGCCAGCAGTTCCCCCCGGACTAGCGAATACTACGAGCAGTACTTC
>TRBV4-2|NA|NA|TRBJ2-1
CASSQPDRFNEQFF
TGTGCCAGCAGCCAGCCCGATCGTTTCAATGAGCAGTTCTTC
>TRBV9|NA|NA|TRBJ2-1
CASSPQSGWGYNEQFF
TGTGCCAGCAGCCCTCAGTCAGGGTGGGGCTACAATGAGCAGTTCTTC
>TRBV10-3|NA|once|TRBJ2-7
CAISEGRGKGSYEQYF
TGTGCCATCAGTGAGGGGCGAGGAAAGGGCTCCTACGAGCAGTACTTC
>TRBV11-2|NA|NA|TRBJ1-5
CASSLGGRQPQHF
TGTGCCAGCAGCTTAGGGGGTCGGCAGCCCCAGCATTTT
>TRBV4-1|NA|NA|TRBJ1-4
CASSQGTDYQKLFF
TGCGCCAGCAGCCAAGGTACGGATTACCAGAAACTGTTTTTT
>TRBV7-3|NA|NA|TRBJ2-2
CASSSYGGELFF
TGTGCCAGCAGCTCCTACGGCGGGGAGCTGTTTTTT
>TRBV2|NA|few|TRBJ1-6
CASSEDGLHF
TGTGCCAGCAGTGAGGACGGCCTCCACTTT
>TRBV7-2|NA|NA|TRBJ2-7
CASSLEARAYEQYF
TGTGCCAGCAGCTTAGAGGCAAGGGCCTACGAGCAGTACTTC
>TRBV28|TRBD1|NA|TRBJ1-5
CASGIPGQSNQPQHF
TGTGCCAGCGGTATCCCGGGACAGAGTAATCAGCCCCAGCATTTT
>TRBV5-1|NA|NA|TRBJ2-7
CASSPWGAGTYEQYF
TGCGCCAGCAGCCCGTGGGGGGCCGGCACCTACGAGCAGTACTTC
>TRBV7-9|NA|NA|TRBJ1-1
CASSPRGAGDTEAFF
TGTGCCAGCAGCCCTCGGGGGGCTGGGGACACTGAAGCTTTCTTT
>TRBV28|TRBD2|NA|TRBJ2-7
CASSTPTAGGLYEQYF
TGTGCCAGCAGTACACCTACAGCGGGAGGGCTCTACGAGCAGTACTTC
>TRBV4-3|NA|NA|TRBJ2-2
CASSQYPPLLNTGELFF
TGCGCCAGCAGCCAATACCCCCCACTACTAAACACCGGGGAGCTGTTTTTT